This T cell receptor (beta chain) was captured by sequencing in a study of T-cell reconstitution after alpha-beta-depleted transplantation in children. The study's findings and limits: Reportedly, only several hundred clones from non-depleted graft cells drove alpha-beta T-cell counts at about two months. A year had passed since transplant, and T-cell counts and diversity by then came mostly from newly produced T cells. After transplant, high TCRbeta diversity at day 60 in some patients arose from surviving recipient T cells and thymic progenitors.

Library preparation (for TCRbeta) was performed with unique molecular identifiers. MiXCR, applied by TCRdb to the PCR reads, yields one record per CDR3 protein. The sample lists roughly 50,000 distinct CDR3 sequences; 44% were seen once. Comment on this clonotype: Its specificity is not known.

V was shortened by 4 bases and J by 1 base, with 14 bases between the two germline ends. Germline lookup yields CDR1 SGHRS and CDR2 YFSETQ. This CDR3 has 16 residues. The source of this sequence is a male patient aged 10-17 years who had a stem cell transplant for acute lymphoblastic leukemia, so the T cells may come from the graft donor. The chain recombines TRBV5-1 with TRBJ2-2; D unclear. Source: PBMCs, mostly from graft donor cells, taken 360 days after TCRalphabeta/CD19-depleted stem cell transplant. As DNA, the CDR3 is TGCGCCAGCAGCCCGAAGACACCTCTGAACACCGGGGAGCTGTTTTTT. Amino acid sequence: CASSPKTPLNTGELFF.